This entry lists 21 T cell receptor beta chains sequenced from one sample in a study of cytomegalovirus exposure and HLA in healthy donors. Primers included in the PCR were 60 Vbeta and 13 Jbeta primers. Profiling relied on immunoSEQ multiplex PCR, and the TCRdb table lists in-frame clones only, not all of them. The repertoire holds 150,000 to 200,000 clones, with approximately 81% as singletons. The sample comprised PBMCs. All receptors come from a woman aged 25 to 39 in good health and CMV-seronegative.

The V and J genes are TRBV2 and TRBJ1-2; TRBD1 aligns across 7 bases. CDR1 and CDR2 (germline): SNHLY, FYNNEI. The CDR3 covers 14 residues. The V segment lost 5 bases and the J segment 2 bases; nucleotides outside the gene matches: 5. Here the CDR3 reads CASSPYRGNYGYTF. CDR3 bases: TGTGCCAGCAGTCCTTACAGGGGCAACTATGGCTACACCTTC.

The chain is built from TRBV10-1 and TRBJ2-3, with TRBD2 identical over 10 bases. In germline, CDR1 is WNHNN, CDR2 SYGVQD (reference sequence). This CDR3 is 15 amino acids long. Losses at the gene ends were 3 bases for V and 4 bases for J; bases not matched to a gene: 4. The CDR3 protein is CASSDLAGVPDTQYF. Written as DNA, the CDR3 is TGCGCCAGCAGTGATCTAGCGGGGGTGCCAGATACGCAGTATTTT.

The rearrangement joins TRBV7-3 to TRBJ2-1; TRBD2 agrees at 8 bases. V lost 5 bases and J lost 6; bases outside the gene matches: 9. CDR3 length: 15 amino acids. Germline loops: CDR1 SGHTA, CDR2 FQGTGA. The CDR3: CASSEGGGRFNEQFF. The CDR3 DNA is TGTGCCAGCAGCGAAGGCGGCGGGAGGTTCAATGAGCAGTTCTTC. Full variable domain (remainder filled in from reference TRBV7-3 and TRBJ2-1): GAGVSQTPSNKVTEKGKYVELRCDPISGHTALYWYRQSLGQGPEFLIYFQGTGAADDSGLPNDRFFAVRPEGSVSTLKIQRTERGDSAVYLCASSEGGGRFNEQFFGPGTRLTVL.

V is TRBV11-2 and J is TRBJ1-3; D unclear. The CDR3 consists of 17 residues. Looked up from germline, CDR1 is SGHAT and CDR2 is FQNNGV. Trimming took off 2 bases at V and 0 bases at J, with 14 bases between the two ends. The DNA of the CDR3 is TGTGCCAGCAGCTTATTGCGGTTTCCAAGCTCTGGAAACACCATATATTTT. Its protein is CASSLLRFPSSGNTIYF.

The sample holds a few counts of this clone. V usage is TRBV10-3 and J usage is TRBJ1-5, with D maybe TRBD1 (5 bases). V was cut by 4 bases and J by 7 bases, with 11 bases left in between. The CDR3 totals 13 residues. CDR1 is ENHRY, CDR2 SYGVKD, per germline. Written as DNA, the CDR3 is TGTGCCATCAGTGCAGGGTATAGCCAGCCCCAGCATTTT. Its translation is CAISAGYSQPQHF.

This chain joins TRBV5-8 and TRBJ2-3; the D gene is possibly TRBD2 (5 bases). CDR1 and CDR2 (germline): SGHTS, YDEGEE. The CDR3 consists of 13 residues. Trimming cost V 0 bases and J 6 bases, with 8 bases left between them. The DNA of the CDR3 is TGTGCCAGCAGCTTGGGCAGAGGGGATACGCAGTATTTT. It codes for CASSLGRGDTQYF.

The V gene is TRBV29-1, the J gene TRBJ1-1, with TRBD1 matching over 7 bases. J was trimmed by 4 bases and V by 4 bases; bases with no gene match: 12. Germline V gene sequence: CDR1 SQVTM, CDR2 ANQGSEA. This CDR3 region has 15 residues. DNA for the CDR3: TGCAGCGTTGTCTGGACAGGTAGGAAGCGCACTGAAGCTTTCTTT. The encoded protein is CSVVWTGRKRTEAFF.

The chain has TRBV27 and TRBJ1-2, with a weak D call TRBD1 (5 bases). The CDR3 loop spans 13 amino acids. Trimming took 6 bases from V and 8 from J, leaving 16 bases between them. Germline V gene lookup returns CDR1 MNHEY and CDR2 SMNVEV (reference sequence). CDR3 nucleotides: TGTGCCAGCAGCCGACGACAGAGTGGGGGCTACACCTTC. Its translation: CASSRRQSGGYTF.

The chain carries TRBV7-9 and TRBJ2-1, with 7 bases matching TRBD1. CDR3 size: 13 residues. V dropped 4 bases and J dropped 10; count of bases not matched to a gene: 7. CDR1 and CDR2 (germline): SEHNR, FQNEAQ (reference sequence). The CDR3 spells CASSWTGPEEQFF. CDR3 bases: TGTGCCAGCAGCTGGACAGGTCCCGAGGAGCAGTTCTTC.

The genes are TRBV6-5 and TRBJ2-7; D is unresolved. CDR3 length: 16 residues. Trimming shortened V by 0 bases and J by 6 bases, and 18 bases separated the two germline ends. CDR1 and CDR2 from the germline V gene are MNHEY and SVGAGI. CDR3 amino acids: CASSYSTAPQSTEQYF. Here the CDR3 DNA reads TGTGCCAGCAGTTACTCGACGGCGCCACAGAGTACCGAGCAGTACTTC.

Here the CDR3 DNA reads TGCGCCAGCAGCTTGGGACAGGGAAACGAGCAGTACTTC. This translates into CASSLGQGNEQYF. V is TRBV5-1 and J is TRBJ2-7, with 7 bases identical to TRBD1. Germline V gene lookup returns CDR1 SGHRS and CDR2 YFSETQ. With 0 bases clipped from V and 5 bases from J, the junction kept 2 bases outside the gene matches. This CDR3 is 13 amino acids long.

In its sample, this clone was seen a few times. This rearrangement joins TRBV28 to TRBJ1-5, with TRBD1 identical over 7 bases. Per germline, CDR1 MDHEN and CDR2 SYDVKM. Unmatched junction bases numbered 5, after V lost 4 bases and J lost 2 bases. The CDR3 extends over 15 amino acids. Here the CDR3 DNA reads TGTGCCAGCAGTTACACAGGGGCGCGCAATCAGCCCCAGCATTTT. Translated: CASSYTGARNQPQHF.

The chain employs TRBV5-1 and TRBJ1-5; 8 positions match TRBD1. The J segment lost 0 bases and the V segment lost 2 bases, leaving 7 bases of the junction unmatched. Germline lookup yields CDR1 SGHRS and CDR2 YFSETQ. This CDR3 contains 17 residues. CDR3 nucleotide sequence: TGCGCCAGCAGCTTCGGGACAGGACCGTATAGCAATCAGCCCCAGCATTTT. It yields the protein CASSFGTGPYSNQPQHF.

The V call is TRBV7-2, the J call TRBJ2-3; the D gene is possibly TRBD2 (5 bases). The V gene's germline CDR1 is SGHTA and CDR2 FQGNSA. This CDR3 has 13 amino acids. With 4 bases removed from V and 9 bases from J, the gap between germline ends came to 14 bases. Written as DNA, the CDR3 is TGTGCCAGCAGCTCCACCGGGATCGGGACGCAGTATTTT. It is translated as CASSSTGIGTQYF.

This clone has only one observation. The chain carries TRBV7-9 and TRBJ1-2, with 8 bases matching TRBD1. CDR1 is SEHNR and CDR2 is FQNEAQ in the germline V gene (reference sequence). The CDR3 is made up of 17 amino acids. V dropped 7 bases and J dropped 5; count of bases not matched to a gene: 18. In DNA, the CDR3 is TGTGCCAGCACCCCAGGGACAGGTGCTTCAAGGGGGTATGGCTACACCTTC. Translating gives CASTPGTGASRGYGYTF.

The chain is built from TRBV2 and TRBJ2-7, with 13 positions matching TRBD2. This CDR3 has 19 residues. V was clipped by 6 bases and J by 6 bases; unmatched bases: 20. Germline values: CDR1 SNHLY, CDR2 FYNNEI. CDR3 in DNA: TGTGCCAGCAGAAACCTCGGGACTAGCGGGGAGGGCCCTGGGAGCGAGCAGTACTTC. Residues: CASRNLGTSGEGPGSEQYF.

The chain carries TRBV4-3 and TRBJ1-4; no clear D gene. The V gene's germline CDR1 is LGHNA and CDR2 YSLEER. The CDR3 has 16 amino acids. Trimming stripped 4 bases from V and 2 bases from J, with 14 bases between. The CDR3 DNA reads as TGCGCCAGCAGCCGGAACCCCGGTAGCACTAATGAAAAACTGTTTTTT. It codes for CASSRNPGSTNEKLFF.

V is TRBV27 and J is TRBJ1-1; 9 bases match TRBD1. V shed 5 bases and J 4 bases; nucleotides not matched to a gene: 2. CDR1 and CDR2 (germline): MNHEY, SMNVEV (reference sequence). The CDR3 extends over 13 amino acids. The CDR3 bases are TGTGCCAGCAGTGGACAGGGGCGCACTGAAGCTTTCTTT. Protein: CASSGQGRTEAFF.

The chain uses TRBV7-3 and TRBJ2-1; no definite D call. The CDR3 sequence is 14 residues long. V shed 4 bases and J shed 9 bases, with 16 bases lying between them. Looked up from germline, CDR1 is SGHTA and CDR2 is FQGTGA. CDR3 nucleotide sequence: TGTGCCAGCAGCTCTGGAGTTTCGTTTAGTGAGCAGTTCTTC. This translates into CASSSGVSFSEQFF.

In DNA, the CDR3 is TGTGCCAGCAGTGGCGGGCTAGTATCTGGGATAGAGACCCAGTACTTC. Amino acids: CASSGGLVSGIETQYF. The chain carries TRBV2 and TRBJ2-5; TRBD2 might be the D (5 bases). The V end lost 4 bases, the J end lost 4 bases, and 19 bases lay between the germline ends. The germline V gene encodes CDR1 SNHLY and CDR2 FYNNEI. This CDR3 region has 16 residues.

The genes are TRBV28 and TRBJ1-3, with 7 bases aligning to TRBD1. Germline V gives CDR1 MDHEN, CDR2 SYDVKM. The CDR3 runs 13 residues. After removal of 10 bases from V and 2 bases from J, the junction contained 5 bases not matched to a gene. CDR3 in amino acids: CATLQGTGNTIYF. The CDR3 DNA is TGTGCCACCCTACAGGGGACTGGAAACACCATATATTTT.